This TCR beta chain comes out of a study of T-cell reconstitution after alpha-beta-depleted transplantation in children. Worth noting for this clonotype: Its antigen is not known.

The TCRbeta library incorporated unique molecular identifiers. A single record per CDR3 protein comes from TCRdb applying MiXCR to the PCR reads. The sample holds 550,000 to 800,000 distinct CDR3 sequences, about an eighth seen once. CDR3 size: 16 residues. Deletions cut 1 base from V and 1 base from J, with 16 bases between. Germline V gives CDR1 DFQATT, CDR2 SNEGSKA (reference sequence). Study-wide results and caveats: It was newly produced T cells that mostly accounted for T-cell counts and diversity one year after transplant. By about two months after transplant, alpha-beta T cells reportedly arose from several hundred graft clones that had expanded.

This receptor was identified in a girl aged 2-10 years with congenital amegakaryocytic thrombocytopenia, due to receive a stem cell transplant. Sample: PBMCs, taken before TCRalphabeta/CD19-depleted stem cell transplant. The V call is TRBV20-1, the J call TRBJ2-5; D assignment may be TRBD1 or TRBD2 (5 bases each). The CDR3 loop is CSARGWDHDAQETQYF. CDR3 DNA: TGCAGTGCTAGAGGCTGGGACCATGACGCCCAAGAGACCCAGTACTTC.